In this sample, the clone carrying this T cell receptor beta chain turned up a few times. Its antigen remains unknown. The record originates from a study of T cells in Graves' hyperthyroidism and ophthalmopathy. Overall study context: The blood sample was taken at first diagnosis, before treatment began.

Study-wide results and limits: Ophthalmopathy prediction by the model preceded onset by a median approximately 6.9 months. Most thyroid clonotypes with frequency above 0.001 were detected in blood.

The investigators amplified TCR beta CDR3 regions from RNA transcripts. HTBI primers drove first-round RT-PCR of the TCR CDR3. TCRdb recomputed calls from the multiplex PCR reads with MiXCR, one row per CDR3 protein. The data show hundreds of thousands of distinct CDR3 sequences, over 15% seen once. V was clipped by 0 bases and J by 4 bases, with 11 bases between them. The CDR3 length is 15 residues. Germline lookup yields CDR1 SGDLS and CDR2 YYNGEE. The chain carries TRBV9 and TRBJ2-1; possibly TRBD2 for D (7 bases). Material: blood. The TCR was taken from a young woman with Graves' ophthalmopathy. CDR3 sequence reads: CASSVGGGRYNEQFF. The CDR3 nucleotides read TGTGCCAGCAGCGTAGGGGGGGGCAGATACAATGAGCAGTTCTTC.